The 3 T cell receptor beta chains in this list originate from one sample, sequenced in a study of cytomegalovirus exposure and HLA in healthy donors. The PCR ran on 60 Vbeta and 13 Jbeta primers. TCRdb's table, derived via immunoSEQ multiplex PCR, lists solely in-frame clones and lacks some. The sample records about 160,000 clones, roughly 85% being singletons. Specimen: PBMCs. The receptors originated from a man aged 18-30 years in good health and CMV-seropositive.

A few counts support this clone. Here the CDR3 omits its conserved ending phenylalanine or tryptophan, so a read error is the likely source. This rearrangement joins TRBV6-5 to TRBJ1-6; D is perhaps TRBD1 (5 bases). The V and J ends lost 6 bases and 6 bases respectively, with 9 bases between them. The CDR3 is made up of 13 amino acids. Germline V gene lookup returns CDR1 MNHEY and CDR2 SVGAGI. CDR3 in amino acids: CASSQGLNSPLHL. In DNA form, the CDR3 reads TGTGCCAGCAGCCAGGGACTTAATTCACCCCTCCACCTT.

The chain uses TRBV29-1 and TRBJ2-5; D is perhaps TRBD2 (5 bases). Trimming cost V 2 bases and J 2 bases, with 9 bases left between them. The CDR3 length is 13 residues. Germline V gene lookup returns CDR1 SQVTM and CDR2 ANQGSEA. The CDR3: CSVERSGQETQYF. The CDR3 nucleotides read TGCAGCGTTGAAAGGTCGGGACAAGAGACCCAGTACTTC.

Details on this clone: The sample carries other DNA sequences with the same CDR3. The chain has TRBV19 and TRBJ2-5, with TRBD1 identical over 11 bases. The junction had 3 bases not matched to a gene; V was cut back by 5 bases and J by 4 bases. CDR1 is LNHDA and CDR2 is SQIVND in the germline V gene (reference sequence). The CDR3 covers 14 residues. CDR3 sequence: CASSPGTGGETQYF. The DNA of the CDR3 is TGTGCCAGTAGTCCCGGGACAGGGGGAGAGACCCAGTACTTC.